This T cell receptor (beta chain) comes out of a study of blood T cell repertoires in COVID-19. In the study's own analysis: Quantification of nucleated cells was approximated via reference gene primer amplification. Measured with immunoSEQ multiplex PCR; TCRdb has only the in-frame clones, and not every one. For V, J and clone size, that table is used; D and trimming come from the DNA. Here the sample spans 75,000 to 100,000 clones, around 87% being singletons. The clonotype comes from a human donor with acute or convalescent COVID-19. The donor label of this sample is uncertain. Sequenced material: peripheral blood.

The CDR3 region has the DNA TGTGCCGGACAGGGGCCTAACTATGGCTACACCTTC. It encodes CAGQGPNYGYTF. The J gene is TRBJ1-2, the V gene TRBV2, with 9 bases fitting TRBD1. Germline CDR1 reads SNHLY; CDR2 reads FYNNEI. Trimming removed 11 bases from V and 0 bases from J; junction bases left unmatched: 1. The CDR3 covers 12 residues.